These 32 T cell receptor beta chains originate from one sample sequenced in a study of T cells in Graves' hyperthyroidism and ophthalmopathy. Amplified TCR beta CDR3 regions derived from RNA transcripts. The HTBI set primed first-round TCR CDR3 RT-PCR. One entry per CDR3 protein, called by TCRdb with MiXCR from the multiplex PCR reads. The table shows 500,000 to 750,000 distinct CDR3 sequences, with around 46% occurring only once. Sequenced input: peripheral blood or thyroid tissue (not recorded which). Source of these receptors: a woman between 18 and 29 years old with Graves' hyperthyroidism.

In regard to this clonotype: One end of the junction does not line up with germline, which may come from a read error. The rearrangement joins TRBV20-1 to TRBJ2-3; the match to TRBD2 covers 11 bases. The CDR3 has 14 residues. Germline CDR1 is DFQATT and CDR2 is SNEGSKA (reference sequence). CDR3: CSAGTSGYTDTQCF. CDR3 in DNA: TGCAGTGCTGGGACTAGCGGTTACACAGATACGCAGTGTTTT.

In the case of this clonotype: This may be a read error: a much more frequent sequence differs by one nucleotide. V is TRBV29-1 and J is TRBJ2-7, with 9 bases that match TRBD1. Germline V gene data show CDR1 as SQVTM and CDR2 as ANQGSEA. The J segment lost 7 bases and the V segment lost 1 base, leaving 11 bases of the junction unmatched. The CDR3 runs 15 residues. CDR3 region: CSVEATWTGDNEQYF. DNA of the CDR3: TGCAGCGTTGAAGCTACATGGACAGGGGACAATGAGCAGTACTTC.

V is TRBV29-1 and J is TRBJ2-5; 7 nucleotides line up with TRBD2. V shed 8 bases and J 4 bases; nucleotides not matched to a gene: 7. Looked up from germline, CDR1 is SQVTM and CDR2 is ANQGSEA. The CDR3 loop spans 12 amino acids. The CDR3 bases are TGCAGCTTATGGAGGGAGGGAGAGACCCAGTACTTC. Its translation: CSLWREGETQYF.

V and J are TRBV6-5 and TRBJ1-6, with 7 bases fitting TRBD1. The germline gives CDR1 MNHEY, CDR2 SVGAGI. This CDR3 spans 15 amino acids. V gave up 9 bases and J gave up 2 bases; unmatched junction bases: 7. This CDR3 reads CARLTGTAYNSPLHF. The CDR3 DNA reads as TGTGCCAGGTTAACCGGGACAGCCTATAATTCACCCCTCCACTTT.

J is TRBJ1-1 and V is TRBV9, with 7 bases fitting TRBD1. V gave up 2 bases and J gave up 1 base; unmatched junction bases: 5. The CDR3 covers 15 residues. Germline V lookup: CDR1 SGDLS, CDR2 YYNGEE. The CDR3 sequence is CASSVTGSGNTEAFF. CDR3 in DNA: TGTGCCAGCAGCGTGACAGGGTCCGGGAACACTGAAGCTTTCTTT.

V is TRBV19 and J is TRBJ2-2, with TRBD1 as a possible D gene (6 bases). Germline loops: CDR1 LNHDA, CDR2 SQIVND (reference sequence). Trimming took off 4 bases at V and 6 bases at J, with 12 bases between the two ends. CDR3 size: 14 residues. CDR3 bases: TGTGCCAGTAGTACACCAGACAGGCCCGGGGAGCTGTTTTTT. Protein sequence: CASSTPDRPGELFF.

V usage is TRBV30 and J usage is TRBJ1-2; 8 bases agree with TRBD1. V gave up 5 bases and J gave up 1 base; unmatched junction bases: 6. The CDR3 contains 14 residues. In germline, CDR1 is GTSNPN, CDR2 SVGIG (reference sequence). CDR3 sequence: CAWATGGVNYGYTF. CDR3 sequence (DNA): TGTGCCTGGGCTACAGGGGGAGTTAACTATGGCTACACCTTC.

J is TRBJ2-7 and V is TRBV7-9; D assignment may be TRBD1 or TRBD2 (6 bases each). There are 14 residues in the CDR3. From germline, CDR1 is SEHNR and CDR2 FQNEAQ (reference sequence). The V and J ends lost 3 bases and 4 bases respectively, with 13 bases between them. CDR3 amino acids: CASSLDYREYEQYF. CDR3 nucleotides: TGTGCCAGCAGCTTGGACTACAGGGAGTACGAGCAGTACTTC.

This clonotype occurred many times. CDR3 sequence: CASSSTGEGSYEQYF. CDR3 in DNA: TGTGCCAGCAGTAGTACAGGGGAAGGATCCTACGAGCAGTACTTC. This chain connects TRBV6-6 to TRBJ2-7; 7 bases are a match to TRBD1. Germline trimming cut 5 bases from V and 1 base from J; bases unmatched to any gene: 8. CDR1 and CDR2 (germline): MNHNY, SVGAGI (reference sequence). The CDR3 has 15 amino acids.

This clonotype was seen many times. J is TRBJ1-5 and V is TRBV4-1; no definite D call. V was pared by 7 bases and J by 5 bases, with 21 bases between. CDR1 and CDR2 (germline): MGHRA, YSYEKL. The CDR3 spans 16 residues. The CDR3 region has the DNA TGCGCCAGCAAGCTTCATTCCGGGATTACTGATCAGCCCCAGCATTTT. Translated, it gives CASKLHSGITDQPQHF.

There are a few counts of this clonotype. This chain links TRBV3-1 with TRBJ2-7; D is uncertain. Germline loops: CDR1 LGHDT, CDR2 YNNKEL (reference sequence). The CDR3 covers 15 residues. V lost 3 bases and J lost 1, with 13 bases in between. The CDR3 nucleotides read TGTGCCAGCAGCCACTATGGCGGCCTTTCCTACGAGCAGTACTTC. Amino acid sequence: CASSHYGGLSYEQYF.

This clonotype appeared a few times. V is TRBV27 and J is TRBJ2-7; D tentatively reads TRBD1 or TRBD2 (5 bases each). The CDR3 runs to 15 residues. Per germline, CDR1 MNHEY and CDR2 SMNVEV (reference sequence). V was trimmed by 8 bases and J by 1 base, leaving 18 bases between them. The CDR3 is CASREWGMGSYEQYF. The CDR3, as DNA: TGTGCCAGCCGTGAATGGGGGATGGGATCCTACGAGCAGTACTTC.

This chain connects TRBV29-1 to TRBJ2-5; D may match TRBD1 or TRBD2 (5 bases each). The germline V gene encodes CDR1 SQVTM and CDR2 ANQGSEA. V lost 8 bases, J lost 4 bases, and 11 bases lay in between. The CDR3 loop spans 11 amino acids. CDR3 amino acids: CSPSGRETQYF. The CDR3 nucleotides read TGCAGCCCTTCAGGGAGAGAGACCCAGTACTTC.

In its sample, this clonotype was seen many times. The gene calls are TRBV5-1 and TRBJ2-2; 8 nucleotides agree with TRBD2. This CDR3 contains 16 residues. Trimming took 4 bases from V and 2 from J; bases not matched to a gene: 7. From germline, CDR1 is SGHRS and CDR2 YFSETQ. The DNA for the CDR3 is TGCGCCAGCAGCACCACTAGCGGCCTCAACACCGGGGAGCTGTTTTTT. This codes for CASSTTSGLNTGELFF.

The chain carries TRBV29-1 and TRBJ1-2, with D maybe TRBD1 (5 bases). The V gene lost 3 bases and the J gene lost 7 bases, with 15 bases spanning the gap. This CDR3 contains 13 residues. Looked up from germline, CDR1 is SQVTM and CDR2 is ANQGSEA. Written as DNA, the CDR3 is TGCAGCGTTGAGCGGACAAGAGAACGTGGCTACACCTTC. It specifies CSVERTRERGYTF.

This clonotype was counted once. This chain uses TRBV2 with TRBJ1-4, with a possible D match to TRBD1 (6 bases). V lost 7 bases and J lost 8, with 11 bases in between. This CDR3 spans 12 amino acids. Germline V gene sequence: CDR1 SNHLY, CDR2 FYNNEI. This chain's CDR3 is CASNRAREKLFF. DNA for the CDR3: TGTGCCAGCAACAGGGCGCGCGAAAAACTGTTTTTT.

This rearrangement joins TRBV30 to TRBJ1-5; D is ambiguous. The CDR3 sequence is 13 residues long. Per the germline V gene, CDR1 is GTSNPN and CDR2 is SVGIG (reference sequence). V was shortened by 1 base and J by 6 bases, with 10 bases between the two germline ends. Written as DNA, the CDR3 is TGTGCCTGGAGTGCGGACCTCGGTCAGCCCCAGCATTTT. Translated: CAWSADLGQPQHF.

CDR3 DNA sequence: TGTGCCAGCAGTTACTTACACGAACCCGGGGAGCTGTTTTTT. This sequence encodes CASSYLHEPGELFF. The gene calls are TRBV6-6 and TRBJ2-2; D not resolved. The germline CDR1 and CDR2 sequences are MNHNY and SVGAGI (reference sequence). V was pared by 1 base and J by 6 bases, with 9 bases between. The CDR3 runs 14 residues.

This clonotype showed up many times. The junction shows a germline mismatch at one end, possibly a read error. The chain recombines TRBV7-6 with TRBJ2-5; D is unclear. The CDR3 covers 15 residues. The germline V gene encodes CDR1 SGHVS and CDR2 FNYEAQ. This CDR3 is CASSFSSNTQVTQYF. CDR3 sequence (DNA): TGTGCCAGCAGCTTTAGCAGTAACACACAAGTGACCCAGTACTTC.

This clonotype was observed many times. The gene calls are TRBV3-1 and TRBJ2-7; D is possibly TRBD2 (6 bases). Germline V CDR1 and CDR2: LGHDT, YNNKEL (reference sequence). The CDR3 has 16 residues. V lost 4 bases to trimming and J lost 4 bases, with 20 bases between them. CDR3 sequence: CASSRNPSGLHYEQYF. The CDR3 nucleotides read TGTGCCAGCAGCCGAAACCCGTCGGGACTCCATTACGAGCAGTACTTC.

This clonotype was seen more than once but under ten times. The chain is built from TRBV6-1 and TRBJ1-1; D unresolved. This CDR3 contains 15 residues. In germline, CDR1 is MNHNS, CDR2 SASEGT. The germline V and J ends were trimmed by 4 bases and 6 bases, with 18 bases remaining between them. The CDR3 loop reads CASSGGSGKGAEAFF. The CDR3 coding sequence is TGTGCCAGCAGTGGGGGTTCGGGGAAAGGAGCTGAAGCTTTCTTT.

Comments on this clonotype: A much larger clonotype is one base distant, so this may be a read error. The chain has TRBV7-2 and TRBJ1-1; no firm D call. CDR1 SGHTA and CDR2 FQGNSA come from the germline V gene. The CDR3 runs to 17 residues. Trimming removed 5 bases from V and 0 bases from J, with 19 bases in between. CDR3 coding DNA: TGTGCCAGCAGCCTTGGTTTTTCGGAAATAATGAACACTGAAGCTTTCTTT. Translation gives CASSLGFSEIMNTEAFF.

This chain connects TRBV29-1 to TRBJ2-5; D not resolved. Trimming cost V 8 bases and J 2 bases, with 6 bases left between them. CDR3 length: 10 amino acids. Per germline, CDR1 SQVTM and CDR2 ANQGSEA. CDR3: CSPKQETQYF. The CDR3 bases are TGCAGCCCAAAACAAGAGACCCAGTACTTC. Based on the CDR3 plus reference TRBV29-1 and TRBJ2-5, the full variable domain is SAVISQKPSRDICQRGTSLTIQCQVDSQVTMMFWYRQQPGQSLTLIATANQGSEATYESGFVIDKFPISRPNLTFSTLTVSNMSPEDSSIYLCSPKQETQYFGPGTRLLVL.

This clonotype was counted at least ten times. The gene calls are TRBV6-1 and TRBJ1-2; TRBD1 might be the D (5 bases). Germline V CDR1 and CDR2: MNHNS, SASEGT. This CDR3 region has 16 residues. The V end lost 4 bases, the J end lost 3 bases, and 18 bases lay between the germline ends. The CDR3 loop is CASSAASKGRYYGYTF. The CDR3 DNA reads as TGTGCCAGCAGTGCAGCTTCGAAGGGGAGGTACTATGGCTACACCTTC.

This clonotype was counted many times. The rearrangement joins TRBV18 to TRBJ2-7; TRBD1 aligns across 8 bases. V shed 4 bases and J 5 bases; nucleotides not matched to a gene: 10. In germline, CDR1 is KGHSH, CDR2 LQKENI. The CDR3 has 15 amino acids. The CDR3 DNA is TGTGCCAGCTCACTCCTCCGGGACAGGATCCACGAGCAGTACTTC. Its protein is CASSLLRDRIHEQYF.

This clonotype was observed at least ten times. The chain combines TRBV6-5 with TRBJ1-2, with D perhaps TRBD1 (5 bases). The CDR3 extends over 13 amino acids. V shed 6 bases and J shed 2 bases, with 10 bases lying between them. In germline, CDR1 is MNHEY, CDR2 SVGAGI. The CDR3 DNA reads TGTGCCAGCAGCACCGGGGCCAACTATGGCTACACCTTC. It encodes CASSTGANYGYTF.

The gene calls are TRBV10-1 and TRBJ2-7; D gene uncertain. Germline assignment: CDR1 WNHNN and CDR2 SYGVQD (reference sequence). Trimming left V 10 bases short and J 7 bases short, with 23 bases between. The length of the CDR3 is 14 residues. CDR3 in DNA: TGCGCCATCTTAGTTGGTATCTCCCACAATGAGCAGTACTTC. It translates to CAILVGISHNEQYF.

As for this clonotype: A much more abundant neighbour one base away suggests this may be a read error. CDR3 nucleotides: TGTGCCAGCAGTTACCCCGGACATTTCCATCAGCCCCAGCATTTT. This translates into CASSYPGHFHQPQHF. This sequence joins TRBV2 and TRBJ1-5; maybe TRBD1 (5 bases). Looked up from germline, CDR1 is SNHLY and CDR2 is FYNNEI. The CDR3 length is 15 residues. Trimming took 5 bases from V and 5 from J, leaving 16 bases between them.

The chain recombines TRBV20-1 with TRBJ2-5; 7 bases match TRBD1. The junction had 2 bases not matched to a gene; V was cut back by 5 bases and J by 2 bases. This CDR3 region has 12 residues. Germline loops: CDR1 DFQATT, CDR2 SNEGSKA (reference sequence). CDR3 amino acids: CSAQTGQETQYF. CDR3 DNA sequence: TGCAGTGCTCAGACAGGGCAAGAGACCCAGTACTTC.

The CDR3: CATSVTTSGRETQYF. Here the CDR3 DNA reads TGTGCCACCAGTGTCACGACTAGCGGGAGGGAGACCCAGTACTTC. This chain links TRBV24-1 with TRBJ2-5; 13 nucleotides agree with TRBD2. V lost 5 bases and J lost 5; bases outside the gene matches: 4. The CDR3 loop spans 15 amino acids. CDR1 is KGHDR, CDR2 SFDVKD, per germline.

J is TRBJ1-1 and V is TRBV12-3 or TRBV12-4; D is unresolved. Trimming stripped 0 bases from V and 4 bases from J, with 9 bases between. The CDR3 is 14 residues long. This CDR3 is CASSLARTVTEAFF. CDR3 bases: TGTGCCAGCAGTTTAGCGCGGACGGTCACTGAAGCTTTCTTT.

This clonotype occurred a few times. This chain links TRBV27 with TRBJ1-4; a possible D gene is TRBD1 (5 bases). The CDR3 runs 12 residues. The V end was cut by 5 bases, the J end by 10 bases, with 11 bases between. Germline V lookup: CDR1 MNHEY, CDR2 SMNVEV (reference sequence). The CDR3 loop reads CASSPGGGKLFF. The CDR3 DNA is TGTGCCAGCAGTCCGGGGGGGGGAAAACTGTTTTTT.